Shown below are 17 T cell receptor beta chains from a single sample sequenced in a study of human T cells and chemical hapten exposure. Documented time point: patch test 2, 6 weeks after DPC sensitization. Treatment given: therapeutic diphenylcyclopropenone sensitization with weekly scalp DPC. A single record per CDR3 protein comes from TCRdb applying MiXCR to the RACE reads. The sample lists approximately 82,000 distinct CDR3 sequences, 6.6% occurring once. Material: whole blood, obtained in connection with sensitization to the hapten diphenylcyclopropenone (DPC). The receptors shown here come from a woman aged 25 to 39 with alopecia areata. Some clones in this sample may be carry-over from other donors' samples.

With regard to this clonotype: The CDR3 end shows no conserved phenylalanine or tryptophan, and so a read error is likely. It is unclear where the CDR3 begins or ends on the DNA, so no DNA is shown, and the CDR3 is as TCRdb lists it. The chain couples TRBV2 to TRBJ2-4. CDR1 is SNHLY and CDR2 is FYNNEI in the germline V gene. The CDR3 is 14 amino acids long, termini counted. CDR3 protein: CASRSERAKNIQDG.

This clonotype was seen at least ten times. The DNA for the CDR3 is TGTGCCAGCAGGCTCGGAGTACGGGGCAATGAGCAGTTCTTC. This sequence encodes CASRLGVRGNEQFF. This rearrangement joins TRBV27 to TRBJ2-1, with TRBD2 as a possible D gene (5 bases). Trimming removed 6 bases at V and 6 bases at J, with 15 bases between. Germline V gene lookup returns CDR1 MNHEY and CDR2 SMNVEV (reference sequence). The CDR3 runs to 14 residues.

This clonotype was recorded at least ten times. J is TRBJ2-7 and V is TRBV30; D is perhaps TRBD2 (6 bases). Germline values: CDR1 GTSNPN, CDR2 SVGIG (reference sequence). The CDR3 has 12 amino acids. Trimming pared 0 bases from V and 4 bases from J, leaving 7 bases between. The CDR3 bases are TGTGCCTGGAGTGTCGGGGGTTACGAGCAGTACTTC. Translation: CAWSVGGYEQYF.

This clonotype was counted many times. The chain joins TRBV9 to TRBJ2-2; 11 bases map to TRBD2. J lost 6 bases, V lost 4 bases, and 14 bases had no gene match. The germline V gene encodes CDR1 SGDLS and CDR2 YYNGEE. The CDR3 is 18 residues long. CDR3 residues: CASSPGGSGGGLAGELFF. DNA for the CDR3: TGTGCCAGCAGCCCCGGTGGTAGCGGGGGGGGTTTGGCCGGGGAGCTGTTTTTT.

This clonotype was picked up many times. This chain connects TRBV20-1 to TRBJ2-3; D remains unclear. Germline CDR1 is DFQATT and CDR2 is SNEGSKA (reference sequence). This CDR3 is 14 amino acids long. Trimming left V 1 base short and J 2 bases short, with 10 bases between. In DNA, the CDR3 is TGCAGTGCTAGAGTCCTTACGGACACAGATACGCAGTATTTT. It yields the protein CSARVLTDTDTQYF.

This clonotype was recorded a few times. This chain links TRBV12-3 or TRBV12-4 with TRBJ1-3; 7 bases map to TRBD1. J lost 7 bases, V lost 5 bases, and 5 bases had no gene match. The CDR3 runs to 13 residues. The CDR3, as DNA: TGTGCCAGCAGTCAAGGGGGCGCGAACACCATATATTTT. Protein: CASSQGGANTIYF.

This clonotype was counted at least ten times. The chain couples TRBV12-3 or TRBV12-4 to TRBJ2-1; TRBD1 agrees at 8 bases. The CDR3 runs 15 residues. Unmatched junction bases numbered 3, after V lost 5 bases and J lost 0 bases. CDR3 loop: CASSQGARSYNEQFF. DNA for the CDR3: TGTGCCAGCAGTCAGGGGGCTCGCTCCTACAATGAGCAGTTCTTC.

The rearrangement uses TRBV29-1 and TRBJ1-1; tentative D call: TRBD1 (5 bases). The germline V and J ends were trimmed by 3 bases and 1 base, with 12 bases remaining between them. The germline V gene has CDR1 SQVTM and CDR2 ANQGSEA. This CDR3 contains 14 residues. The CDR3 coding sequence is TGCAGCGTTGAGTCCCCGGGGGAGAACACTGAAGCTTTCTTT. Protein sequence: CSVESPGENTEAFF. The full variable domain, rest sourced from reference TRBV29-1 and TRBJ1-1, is SAVISQKPSRDICQRGTSLTIQCQVDSQVTMMFWYRQQPGQSLTLIATANQGSEATYESGFVIDKFPISRPNLTFSTLTVSNMSPEDSSIYLCSVESPGENTEAFFGQGTRLTVV.

This clonotype was picked up many times. V and J are TRBV7-9 and TRBJ1-1, with 8 bases lining up with TRBD1. This CDR3 has 14 residues. J lost 0 bases, V lost 7 bases, and 4 bases had no gene match. CDR1 and CDR2 (germline): SEHNR, FQNEAQ (reference sequence). CDR3: CASKSGGLNTEAFF. The CDR3 DNA reads as TGTGCCAGCAAATCAGGGGGCTTGAACACTGAAGCTTTCTTT.

This clonotype was found many times. V and J are TRBV12-3 or TRBV12-4 and TRBJ1-6; maybe TRBD1 (5 bases). The CDR3 extends over 13 amino acids. V lost 4 bases, J lost 10 bases, and 11 bases lay in between. CDR3 protein: CASSWGGDSPLHF. DNA for the CDR3: TGTGCCAGCAGTTGGGGGGGGGACTCACCCCTCCACTTT.

The chain uses TRBV30 and TRBJ1-3; D gene uncertain. Germline V gene lookup returns CDR1 GTSNPN and CDR2 SVGIG (reference sequence). Trimming shortened V by 3 bases and J by 3 bases, and 12 bases separated the two germline ends. This CDR3 comprises 14 residues. The CDR3 DNA reads as TGTGCCTGGAGAGGACGTCTGGGTGGAAACACCATATATTTT. Encoded protein: CAWRGRLGGNTIYF.

This clonotype was seen ten or more times. V is TRBV6-2 or TRBV6-3 and J is TRBJ2-3; perhaps TRBD1 as D (6 bases). V lost 4 bases and J 0 bases, leaving 14 bases between the germline ends. Per germline, CDR1 MNHEY and CDR2 SVGEGT. This CDR3 is built from 16 residues. This chain's CDR3 is CASSWTAEPSTDTQYF. DNA of the CDR3: TGTGCCAGCAGTTGGACAGCGGAACCTAGCACAGATACGCAGTATTTT.

This clonotype was seen many times. J is TRBJ2-7 and V is TRBV4-2; 9 nucleotides align to TRBD2. Germline CDR1 LGHNA, CDR2 YNFKEQ. V was clipped by 0 bases and J by 1 base; unmatched bases: 7. This CDR3 is 17 amino acids long. CDR3 region: CASSQDLSGGHSYEQYF. CDR3 nucleotide sequence: TGTGCCAGCAGCCAAGATCTAAGCGGGGGGCATTCCTACGAGCAGTACTTC.

The V and J genes are TRBV3-1 and TRBJ2-1, with TRBD2 matching 11 bases. Germline trimming cut 1 base from V and 6 bases from J; bases unmatched to any gene: 8. The CDR3 spans 17 residues. Germline V gene sequence: CDR1 LGHDT, CDR2 YNNKEL (reference sequence). CDR3 DNA: TGTGCCAGCAGCCAAGTTTCCGGGACTAGCGGACGCAATGAGCAGTTCTTC. Its translation is CASSQVSGTSGRNEQFF.

In this sample, this clonotype turned up many times. V and J are TRBV2 and TRBJ1-2; D call uncertain. The CDR3 spans 12 residues. The germline V gene has CDR1 SNHLY and CDR2 FYNNEI. Between the trimmed V and J ends, which lost 4 bases and 8 bases, there was a span of 11 bases. In nucleotides, the CDR3 is TGTGCCAGCAGTGGATCGGGAAGAGGCTACACCTTC. Amino acids: CASSGSGRGYTF.

This clonotype was counted between two and nine times. The rearrangement links TRBV12-3 or TRBV12-4 to TRBJ1-5; D is unresolved. The CDR3 is 14 residues long. V shed 3 bases and J shed 7 bases, with 13 bases lying between them. This CDR3 reads CASSLRSREQPQHF. DNA of the CDR3: TGTGCCAGCAGTTTGAGGAGTCGCGAACAGCCCCAGCATTTT.

Only a few counts were recorded for this clonotype. V gene TRBV6-6 combines with J gene TRBJ1-2; D call uncertain. V was trimmed by 1 base and J by 4 bases, leaving 7 bases between them. The CDR3 has 13 residues. Germline V gene lookup returns CDR1 MNHNY and CDR2 SVGAGI (reference sequence). CDR3 residues: CASSYFVGYGYTF. The CDR3 DNA reads TGTGCCAGCAGTTACTTTGTCGGCTATGGCTACACCTTC.